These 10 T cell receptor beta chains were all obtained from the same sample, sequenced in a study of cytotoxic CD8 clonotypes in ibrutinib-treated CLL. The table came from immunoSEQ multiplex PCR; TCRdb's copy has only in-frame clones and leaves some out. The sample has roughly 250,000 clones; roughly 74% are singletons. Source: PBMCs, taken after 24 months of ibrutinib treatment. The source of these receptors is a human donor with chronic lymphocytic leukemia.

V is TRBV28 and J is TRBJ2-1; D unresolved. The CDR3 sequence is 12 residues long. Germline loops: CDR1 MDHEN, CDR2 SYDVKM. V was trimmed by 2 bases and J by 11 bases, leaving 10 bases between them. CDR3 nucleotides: TGTGCCAGCAGTTTAAGCTCTGGGAAGCAGTTCTTC. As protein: CASSLSSGKQFF.

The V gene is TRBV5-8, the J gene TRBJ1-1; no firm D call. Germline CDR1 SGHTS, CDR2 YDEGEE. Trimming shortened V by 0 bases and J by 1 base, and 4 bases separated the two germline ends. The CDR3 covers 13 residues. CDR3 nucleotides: TGTGCCAGCAGCTTGGACAAGAACACTGAAGCTTTCTTT. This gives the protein CASSLDKNTEAFF.

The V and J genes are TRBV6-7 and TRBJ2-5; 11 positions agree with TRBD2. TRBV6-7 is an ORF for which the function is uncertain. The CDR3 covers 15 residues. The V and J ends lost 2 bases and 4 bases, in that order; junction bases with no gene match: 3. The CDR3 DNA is TGTGCCAGCAGTTACGTCGGACTAGCGGGAGAGACCCAGTACTTC. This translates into CASSYVGLAGETQYF.

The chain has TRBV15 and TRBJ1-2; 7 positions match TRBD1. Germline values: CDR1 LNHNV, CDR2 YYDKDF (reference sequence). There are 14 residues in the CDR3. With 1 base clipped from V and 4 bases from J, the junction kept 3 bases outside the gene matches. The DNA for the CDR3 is TGTGCCACCAGCAGAGCGGGACAGCGCTATGGCTACACCTTC. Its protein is CATSRAGQRYGYTF. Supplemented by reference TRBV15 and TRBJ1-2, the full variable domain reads DAMVIQNPRYQVTQFGKPVTLSCSQTLNHNVMYWYQQKSSQAPKLLFHYYDKDFNNEADTPDNFQSRRPNTSFCFLDIRSPGLGDTAMYLCATSRAGQRYGYTFGSGTRLTVV.

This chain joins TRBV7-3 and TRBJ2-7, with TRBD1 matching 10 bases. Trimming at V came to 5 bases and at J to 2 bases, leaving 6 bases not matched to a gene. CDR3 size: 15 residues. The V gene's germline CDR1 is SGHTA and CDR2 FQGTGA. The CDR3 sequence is CASSQGQGPTYEQYF. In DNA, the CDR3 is TGTGCCAGCAGCCAGGGACAGGGGCCCACCTACGAGCAGTACTTC.

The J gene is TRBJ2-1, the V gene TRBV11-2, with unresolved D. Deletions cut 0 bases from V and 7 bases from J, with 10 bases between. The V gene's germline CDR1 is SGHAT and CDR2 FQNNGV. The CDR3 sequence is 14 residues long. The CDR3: CASSLEGSTNEQFF. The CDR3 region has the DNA TGTGCCAGCAGCTTAGAGGGCTCCACAAATGAGCAGTTCTTC.

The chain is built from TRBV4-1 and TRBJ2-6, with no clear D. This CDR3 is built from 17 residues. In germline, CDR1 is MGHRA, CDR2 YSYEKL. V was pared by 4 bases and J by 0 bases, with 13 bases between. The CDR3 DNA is TGCGCCAGCAGCCCCTGGGATAGATTCTCTGGGGCCAACGTCCTGACTTTC. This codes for CASSPWDRFSGANVLTF.

The CDR3 loop reads CASSLYETQLGYSNQPQHF. DNA for the CDR3: TGTGCCAGCAGTTTATATGAAACCCAGCTAGGTTATAGCAATCAGCCCCAGCATTTT. The V gene is TRBV28, the J gene TRBJ1-5; no clear D gene. Germline-derived CDR1 and CDR2 are MDHEN and SYDVKM. Trimming took off 1 base at V and 0 bases at J, with 19 bases between the two ends. The CDR3 spans 19 residues.

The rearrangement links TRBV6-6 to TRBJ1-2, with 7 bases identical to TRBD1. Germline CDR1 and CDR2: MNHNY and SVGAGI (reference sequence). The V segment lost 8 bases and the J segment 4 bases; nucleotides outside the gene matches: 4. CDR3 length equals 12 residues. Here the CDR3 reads CASQGEGYGYTF. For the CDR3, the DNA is TGTGCCAGCCAGGGGGAGGGCTATGGCTACACCTTC.

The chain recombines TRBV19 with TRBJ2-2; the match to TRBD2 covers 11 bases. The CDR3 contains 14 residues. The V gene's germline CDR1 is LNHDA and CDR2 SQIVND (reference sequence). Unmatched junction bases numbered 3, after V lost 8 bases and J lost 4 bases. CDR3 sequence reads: CASRTSGFTGELFF. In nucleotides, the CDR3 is TGTGCCAGTCGGACTAGCGGGTTCACCGGGGAGCTGTTTTTT.